These T cell receptor beta chains were read from a single sample in a study of T-cell reconstitution after alpha-beta-depleted transplantation in children. In TCRdb, the PCR reads were re-called with MiXCR into one record per CDR3 protein. The sample has over 450,000 distinct CDR3 sequences, over 9.5% seen once. The source was PBMCs, collected before TCRalphabeta/CD19-depleted stem cell transplant. The origin of the receptors is a child aged 2 to 10 with inherited bone marrow failure, due to receive a stem cell transplant. Each CDR3 is given with its conserved first and last residue.

j_call | cdr3_length | v_call | cdr3_aa
TRBJ1-2 | 15 | TRBV15 | CATSGPTAVVNGYTF
TRBJ2-1 | 14 | TRBV19 | CASSIRGLDYEQFF
TRBJ2-1 | 20 | TRBV9 | CASSARPTSGRGPVYNEQFF
TRBJ2-3 | 17 | TRBV5-6 | CASSKPLSGDSTDTQYF
TRBJ1-5 | 13 | TRBV27 | CASRPGWNQPQHF
TRBJ2-7 | 14 | TRBV12-3/TRBV12-4 | CASSGLAGPYEQYF
TRBJ2-1 | 15 | TRBV6-2/TRBV6-3 | CASSYRVAGGNEPFF
TRBJ2-7 | 16 | TRBV6-5 | CASSYGTSGNRYEQYF
TRBJ1-2 | 14 | TRBV6-2/TRBV6-3 | CASRPDRANYGYTF
TRBJ2-5 | 12 | TRBV29-1 | CSVGEAQETQYF
TRBJ2-1 | 18 | TRBV29-1 | CSVEDLSGLAGDYNEQFF
TRBJ2-1 | 16 | TRBV5-1 | CASSLVLAAVYNEQFF
TRBJ2-2 | 19 | TRBV11-2 | CASSLWHRPDSSFTGELFF
TRBJ2-7 | 11 | TRBV6-1 | CASSTYYEQYF
TRBJ2-1 | 16 | TRBV11-2 | CASSRQGPNYYNEQFF
TRBJ1-4 | 13 | TRBV27 | CASRGDREEKLFF
TRBJ2-7 | 14 | TRBV19 | CASAWQGTSYEQYF
TRBJ1-1 | 14 | TRBV18 | CASSPDSTYTEAFF
TRBJ2-7 | 15 | TRBV4-2 | CASSQVTGASYEQYF
TRBJ2-3 | 14 | TRBV2 | CARTRDRVTDTQYF
TRBJ2-7 | 16 | TRBV5-6 | CASSLVGRENYDEQYF
TRBJ1-6 | 13 | TRBV7-2 | CASSPRWGRPLHF
TRBJ2-5 | 13 | TRBV11-2 | CASSLRDSRTQYF
TRBJ2-3 | 21 | TRBV24-1 | CAASDAKPGTSGAGFTDTQYF
TRBJ2-3 | 14 | TRBV11-2 | CASSLEWDTDTQYF
TRBJ1-5 | 14 | TRBV12-3/TRBV12-4 | CASSWAGGVQPQHF
TRBJ2-7 | 13 | TRBV11-2 | CASSFPLPYEQYF
TRBJ2-1 | 17 | TRBV27 | CASRQLAGGPQYNEQFF
TRBJ2-1 | 15 | TRBV3-1 | CASSQVLGAYNEQFF
TRBJ1-6 | 14 | TRBV10-3 | CAISPGQVNSPLHF
TRBJ2-3 | 16 | TRBV4-1 | CASSQDRRTSTDTQYF
TRBJ2-1 | 18 | TRBV30 | CAWSSGLWAGSSYNEQFF
TRBJ2-2 | 13 | TRBV6-2/TRBV6-3 | CGSEDGNTGELFF
TRBJ1-5 | 15 | TRBV6-2/TRBV6-3 | CASSYGSGGNQPQHF
TRBJ2-5 | 16 | TRBV7-9 | CASSLYLGAAQETQYF
TRBJ2-1 | 17 | TRBV4-1 | CASSQDQPLPGVDEQFF
TRBJ1-2 | 15 | TRBV6-5 | CASSYYVGSNYGYTF
TRBJ2-3 | 15 | TRBV7-9 | CASSIGLAGTDTQYF
TRBJ1-1 | 14 | TRBV6-2/TRBV6-3 | CASSYRTANTEAFF
TRBJ2-7 | 15 | TRBV5-1 | CASSLEQPGIYEQYF
TRBJ2-2 | 16 | TRBV20-1 | CSARSGGVAWTGELFF
TRBJ1-5 | 15 | TRBV6-2/TRBV6-3 | CASSYLRAGNQPQHF